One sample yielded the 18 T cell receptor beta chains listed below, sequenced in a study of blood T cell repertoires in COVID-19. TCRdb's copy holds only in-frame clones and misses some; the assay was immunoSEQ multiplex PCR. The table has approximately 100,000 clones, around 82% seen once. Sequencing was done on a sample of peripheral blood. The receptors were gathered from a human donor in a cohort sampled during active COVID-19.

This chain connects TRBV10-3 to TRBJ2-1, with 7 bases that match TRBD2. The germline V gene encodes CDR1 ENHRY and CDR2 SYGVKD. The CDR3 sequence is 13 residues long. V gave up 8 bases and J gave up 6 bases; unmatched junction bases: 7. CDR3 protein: CAIGGTIANEQFF. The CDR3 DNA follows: TGTGCCATCGGCGGGACTATTGCCAATGAGCAGTTCTTC.

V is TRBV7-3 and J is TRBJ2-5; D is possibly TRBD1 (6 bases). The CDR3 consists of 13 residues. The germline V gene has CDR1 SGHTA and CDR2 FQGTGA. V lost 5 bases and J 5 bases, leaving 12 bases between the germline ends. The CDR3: CASSPGQYETQYF. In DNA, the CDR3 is TGTGCCAGCAGCCCCGGACAGTATGAGACCCAGTACTTC.

The CDR3 reads CASSQEGGRGNTIYF. The CDR3 region has the DNA TGTGCCAGCAGCCAAGAGGGAGGCCGTGGAAACACCATATATTTT. The chain joins TRBV4-2 to TRBJ1-3; D remains unclear. Germline V lookup: CDR1 LGHNA, CDR2 YNFKEQ. CDR3 length: 15 amino acids. V lost 0 bases, J lost 3 bases, and 9 bases lay in between.

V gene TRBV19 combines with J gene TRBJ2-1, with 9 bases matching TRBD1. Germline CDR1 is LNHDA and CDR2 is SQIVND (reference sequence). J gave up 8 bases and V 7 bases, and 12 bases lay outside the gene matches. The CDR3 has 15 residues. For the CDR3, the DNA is TGTGCCAGTACCCCTTGGGGACAGGGAGGGCATGAGCAGTTCTTC. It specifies CASTPWGQGGHEQFF.

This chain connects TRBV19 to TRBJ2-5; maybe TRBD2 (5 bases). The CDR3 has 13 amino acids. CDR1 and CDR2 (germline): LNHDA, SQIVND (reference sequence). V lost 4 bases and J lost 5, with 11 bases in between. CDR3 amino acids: CASSTGVGETQYF. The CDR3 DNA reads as TGTGCCAGTAGTACCGGGGTCGGGGAGACCCAGTACTTC.

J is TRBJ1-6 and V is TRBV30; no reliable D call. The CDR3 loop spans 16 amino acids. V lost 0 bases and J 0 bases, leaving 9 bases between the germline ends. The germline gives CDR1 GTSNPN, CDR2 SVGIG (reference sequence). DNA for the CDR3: TGTGCCTGGAGTGTACCCCTGAGCTCCTATAATTCACCCCTCCACTTT. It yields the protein CAWSVPLSSYNSPLHF.

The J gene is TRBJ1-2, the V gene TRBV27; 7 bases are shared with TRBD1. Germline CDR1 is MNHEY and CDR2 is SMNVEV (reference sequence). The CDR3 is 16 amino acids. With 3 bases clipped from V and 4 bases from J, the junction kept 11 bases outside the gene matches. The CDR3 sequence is CASSFHGQDRSYGYTF. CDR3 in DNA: TGTGCCAGCAGTTTTCATGGACAGGACCGATCCTATGGCTACACCTTC.

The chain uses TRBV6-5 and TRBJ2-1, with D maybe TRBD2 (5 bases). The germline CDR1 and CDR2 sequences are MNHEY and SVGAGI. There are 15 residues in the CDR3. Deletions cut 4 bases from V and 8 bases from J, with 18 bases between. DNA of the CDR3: TGTGCCAGCAGTTCCCTTACTCCCGGGATTTATGAGCAGTTCTTC. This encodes CASSSLTPGIYEQFF.

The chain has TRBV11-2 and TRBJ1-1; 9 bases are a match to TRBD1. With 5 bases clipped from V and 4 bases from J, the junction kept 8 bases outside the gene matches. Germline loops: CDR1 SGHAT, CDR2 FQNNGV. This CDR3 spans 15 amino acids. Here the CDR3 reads CASSTGQGSTTEAFF. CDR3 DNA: TGTGCCAGCAGCACCGGACAGGGGAGTACCACTGAAGCTTTCTTT.

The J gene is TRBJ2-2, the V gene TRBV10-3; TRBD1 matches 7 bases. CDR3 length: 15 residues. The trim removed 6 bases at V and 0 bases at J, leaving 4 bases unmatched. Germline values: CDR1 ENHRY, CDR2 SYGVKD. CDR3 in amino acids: CAIRGGSANTGELFF. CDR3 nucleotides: TGTGCCATCAGAGGGGGCAGCGCGAACACCGGGGAGCTGTTTTTT.

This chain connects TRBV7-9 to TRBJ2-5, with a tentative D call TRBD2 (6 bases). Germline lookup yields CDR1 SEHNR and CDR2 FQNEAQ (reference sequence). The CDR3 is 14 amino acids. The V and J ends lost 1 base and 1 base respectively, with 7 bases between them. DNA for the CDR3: TGTGCCAGCAGCTTAGGGAGGGGCCAAGAGACCCAGTACTTC. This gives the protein CASSLGRGQETQYF.

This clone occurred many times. The CDR3 reads CASSLGTGNTGELFF. In nucleotides, the CDR3 is TGTGCCAGCAGCTTGGGGACAGGGAACACCGGGGAGCTGTTTTTT. The J gene is TRBJ2-2, the V gene TRBV6-5; TRBD1 matches 8 bases. The length of the CDR3 is 15 residues. The V segment lost 6 bases and the J segment 1 base; nucleotides outside the gene matches: 4. Germline V gene lookup returns CDR1 MNHEY and CDR2 SVGAGI.

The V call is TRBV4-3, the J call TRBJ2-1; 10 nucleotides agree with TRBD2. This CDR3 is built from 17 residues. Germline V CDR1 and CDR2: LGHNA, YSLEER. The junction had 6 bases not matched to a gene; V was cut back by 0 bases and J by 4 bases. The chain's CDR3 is CASSQDLSGGVYNEQFF. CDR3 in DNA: TGCGCCAGCAGCCAAGATCTAAGCGGGGGGGTATACAATGAGCAGTTCTTC.

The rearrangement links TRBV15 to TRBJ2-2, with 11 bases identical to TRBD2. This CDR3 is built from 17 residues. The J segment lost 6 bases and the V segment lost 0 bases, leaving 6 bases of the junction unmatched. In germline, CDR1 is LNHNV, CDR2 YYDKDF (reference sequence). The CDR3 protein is CATSRDYSGGASGELFF. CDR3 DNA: TGTGCCACCAGCAGAGACTATAGCGGGGGGGCGTCCGGGGAGCTGTTTTTT.

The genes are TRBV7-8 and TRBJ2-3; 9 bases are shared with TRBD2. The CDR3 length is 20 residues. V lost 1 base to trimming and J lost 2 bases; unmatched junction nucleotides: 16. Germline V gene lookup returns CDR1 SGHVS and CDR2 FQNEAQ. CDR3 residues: CASSLVDSGGVLINTDTQYF. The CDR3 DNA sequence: TGTGCCAGCAGCTTAGTCGATAGCGGGGGCGTCCTAATTAACACAGATACGCAGTATTTT.

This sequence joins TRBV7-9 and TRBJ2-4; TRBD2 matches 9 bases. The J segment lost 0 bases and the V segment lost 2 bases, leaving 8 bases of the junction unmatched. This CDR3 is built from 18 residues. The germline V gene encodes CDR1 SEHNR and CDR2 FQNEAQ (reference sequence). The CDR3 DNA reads TGTGCCAGCAGCTTAATAGCGGGGGCCTACGTAGCCAAAAACATTCAGTACTTC. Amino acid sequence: CASSLIAGAYVAKNIQYF.

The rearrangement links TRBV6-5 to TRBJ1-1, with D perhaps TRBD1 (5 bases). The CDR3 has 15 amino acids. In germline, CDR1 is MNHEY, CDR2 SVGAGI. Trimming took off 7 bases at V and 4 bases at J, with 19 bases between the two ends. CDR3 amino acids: CASTGTGGFGTEAFF. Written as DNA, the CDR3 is TGTGCCAGCACTGGGACGGGAGGGTTCGGCACTGAAGCTTTCTTT.

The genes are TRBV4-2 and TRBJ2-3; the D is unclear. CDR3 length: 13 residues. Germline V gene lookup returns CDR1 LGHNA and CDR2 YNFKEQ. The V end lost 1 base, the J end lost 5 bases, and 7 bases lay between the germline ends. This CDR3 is CASSQAHGDTQYF. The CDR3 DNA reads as TGTGCCAGCAGCCAAGCGCACGGAGATACGCAGTATTTT.